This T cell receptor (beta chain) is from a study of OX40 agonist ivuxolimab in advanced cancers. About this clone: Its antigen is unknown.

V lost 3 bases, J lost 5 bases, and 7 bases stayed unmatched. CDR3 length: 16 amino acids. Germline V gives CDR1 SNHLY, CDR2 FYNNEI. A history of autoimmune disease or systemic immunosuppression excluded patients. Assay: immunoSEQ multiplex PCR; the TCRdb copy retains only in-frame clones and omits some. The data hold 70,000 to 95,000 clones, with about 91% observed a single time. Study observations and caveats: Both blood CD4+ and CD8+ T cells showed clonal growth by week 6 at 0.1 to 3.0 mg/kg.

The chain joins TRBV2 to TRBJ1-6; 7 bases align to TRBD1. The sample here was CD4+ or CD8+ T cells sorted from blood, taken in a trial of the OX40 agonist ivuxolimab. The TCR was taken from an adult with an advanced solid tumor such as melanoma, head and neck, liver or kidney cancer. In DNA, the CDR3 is TGTGCCAGCAGTGAGGGACCGACAGGGAATAATTCACCCCTCCACTTT. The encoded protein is CASSEGPTGNNSPLHF.